What follows is one TCR beta chain and its context. Its antigen remains unknown. The PCR used 60 Vbeta and 13 Jbeta primers. Method: immunoSEQ multiplex PCR; TCRdb's copy keeps in-frame clones and lacks some. The data contain 110,000 to 150,000 clones, around three quarters of them singletons. The sample originates from a study of cytomegalovirus exposure and HLA in healthy donors. Study-wide results and limits: Under in vitro conditions, a few CMV-associated chains were confirmed as specific for CMV antigens. Prior analysis indicated that the majority of TCR beta V segments exhibited productivity approximately 87% or approximately 30% of the time. Indistinguishable V segments such as TRBV6-2 and TRBV6-3 were excluded.

The CDR3 has 20 amino acids. This TCR derives from a man between 40 and 49 years old in good health and CMV-seronegative. What was sequenced was PBMCs. This sequence joins TRBV21-1 and TRBJ2-5; no DNA check was done on the table's D call, TRBD2. TRBV21-1 is assigned pseudogene status. This CDR3 is CASSLLSGGGGLMRKETQYF. The CDR3 bases are TGTGCCAGCAGCCTACTGAGCGGGGGCGGGGGATTAATGCGCAAAGAGACCCAGTACTTC.